This T cell receptor beta chain was retrieved from a study of healthy donors' naive CD4 and CD8 T cells. The sample holds a few counts of this clonotype. What it binds is not known. Overall study results and limits: A reported CD4+/CD8+ bias affected most V and J genes in naive cells.

TCR libraries were built from approximately 520 ng of total RNA by linear amplification. TCRdb reprocessed the reads via MiXCR and lists one record per CDR3 protein. The sample lists around 200,000 distinct CDR3 sequences; 65% to 75% were seen once. Sequencing used naive CD4+ and CD8+ T cells sorted from blood, pooled from several donors. The receptor was derived from a pool of human donors in good health; the sample pools cells from several healthy donors.

CDR3 DNA sequence: TGTGCCAGTACCGACAGGGTTCAGCCCCAGCATTTT. It is translated as CASTDRVQPQHF. The rearrangement links TRBV19 to TRBJ1-5, with 7 bases identical to TRBD1. The germline V gene encodes CDR1 LNHDA and CDR2 SQIVND (reference sequence). The CDR3 has 12 amino acids. V lost 7 bases and J lost 6; bases outside the gene matches: 3.